These 18 T cell receptor beta chains originate from one sample sequenced in a study of CD8 T cells in ankylosing spondylitis. Study-wide findings and caveats: Several highly homologous variants formed a TCR beta motif that appeared characteristic of ankylosing spondylitis blood.

Each CDR3 protein gets one entry after TCRdb re-called the 5' RACE reads with MiXCR. Here the sample spans roughly 700,000 distinct CDR3 sequences, around 20% being singletons. No cognate antigen is known for these TCRs. Material for sequencing was blood, either unsorted or a sorted T cell fraction (not recorded which). These receptors originate from a male donor with ankylosing spondylitis.

The rearrangement uses TRBV7-6 and TRBJ2-3; 10 nucleotides align to TRBD1. This CDR3 has 15 residues. Germline V gene lookup returns CDR1 SGHVS and CDR2 FNYEAQ. V shed 4 bases, J shed 3 bases, and the junction held 4 bases outside the gene matches. The CDR3: CASSSGTGDTDTQYF. The CDR3 coding sequence is TGTGCCAGCAGCTCAGGGACAGGGGATACAGATACGCAGTATTTT. Drawing the rest from reference TRBV7-6 and TRBJ2-3, the complete variable domain is GAGVSQSPRYKVTKRGQDVALRCDPISGHVSLYWYRQALGQGPEFLTYFNYEAQQDKSGLPNDRFSAERPEGSISTLTIQRTEQRDSAMYRCASSSGTGDTDTQYFGPGTRLTVL.

This clonotype was seen only a few times. The chain couples TRBV5-1 to TRBJ2-3; 8 nucleotides line up with TRBD2. The CDR3 has 14 amino acids. J was trimmed by 8 bases and V by 0 bases; bases with no gene match: 5. Germline V gene data show CDR1 as SGHRS and CDR2 as YFSETQ. The CDR3 reads CASSLVVLAATQYF. The CDR3 nucleotides read TGCGCCAGCAGCTTGGTTGTACTAGCGGCTACGCAGTATTTT. Full variable domain (outside the CDR3, taken from reference TRBV5-1 and TRBJ2-3): KAGVTQTPRYLIKTRGQQVTLSCSPISGHRSVSWYQQTPGQGLQFLFEYFSETQRNKGNFPGRFSGRQFSNSRSEMNVSTLELGDSALYLCASSLVVLAATQYFGPGTRLTVL.

This chain uses TRBV2 with TRBJ2-4; weak D call: TRBD2 (7 bases). CDR3 size: 17 residues. In germline, CDR1 is SNHLY, CDR2 FYNNEI. Trimming left V 6 bases short and J 0 bases short, with 18 bases between. CDR3 loop: CASRGASGNPAKNIQYF. DNA for the CDR3: TGTGCCAGCAGGGGGGCTAGCGGAAATCCAGCCAAAAACATTCAGTACTTC.

This chain connects TRBV28 to TRBJ1-5; TRBD1 might be the D (5 bases). The ends were cut back, 5 bases at V and 11 bases at J, with 22 bases in the middle. Germline V gives CDR1 MDHEN, CDR2 SYDVKM. The length of the CDR3 is 15 residues. The CDR3 DNA reads as TGTGCCAGCAGTCCTGGGACTCTGAGGGTTAAGGCCCAGCATTTT. Translating it yields CASSPGTLRVKAQHF.

CDR3 coding DNA: TGCAGCGCCGAGACAGGGGTCAGAATAGCTTTCTTT. This sequence encodes CSAETGVRIAFF. The rearrangement uses TRBV29-1 and TRBJ1-1, with 8 bases aligning to TRBD1. V lost 7 bases and J lost 10; bases outside the gene matches: 11. CDR1 SQVTM and CDR2 ANQGSEA come from the germline V gene. The CDR3 runs 12 residues.

This clonotype was seen more than once but under ten times. The V and J genes are TRBV29-1 and TRBJ1-2; D gene uncertain. CDR1 and CDR2 from the germline V gene are SQVTM and ANQGSEA. Trimming left V 6 bases short and J 6 bases short, with 20 bases between. This CDR3 comprises 14 residues. The DNA for the CDR3 is TGCAGCGTGGAAACCACAGAGGGATGGAATGGCTACACCTTC. This codes for CSVETTEGWNGYTF.

This clonotype has a handful of counts. V and J are TRBV12-3 or TRBV12-4 and TRBJ2-7; 9 positions agree with TRBD2. The CDR3 consists of 13 residues. Losses at the gene ends were 7 bases for V and 6 bases for J; bases not matched to a gene: 7. The CDR3 nucleotides read TGTGCCAGCAAAATCGTAGCGGGGGCCGAGCAGTACTTC. It yields the protein CASKIVAGAEQYF.

This clonotype was observed many times. The rearrangement links TRBV12-3 or TRBV12-4 to TRBJ2-1, with a tentative D call TRBD2 (5 bases). Trimming left V 5 bases short and J 6 bases short, with 11 bases between. The CDR3 spans 13 residues. CDR3 DNA: TGTGCCAGCAGTCCCGGACTGGGCAATGAGCAGTTCTTC. Its protein product is CASSPGLGNEQFF.

The gene calls are TRBV6-1 and TRBJ1-1; TRBD1 aligns across 9 bases. The CDR3 contains 15 residues. Trimming took 5 bases from V and 2 from J; bases not matched to a gene: 6. Germline V lookup: CDR1 MNHNS, CDR2 SASEGT. The CDR3 spells CASSPSQGANTEAFF. For the CDR3, the DNA is TGTGCCAGCAGTCCTTCACAGGGGGCTAACACTGAAGCTTTCTTT.

This clonotype has just a few counts. J is TRBJ2-7 and V is TRBV10-1; maybe TRBD1 (9 bases). V was trimmed by 4 bases and J by 7 bases, leaving 26 bases between them. The length of the CDR3 is 17 residues. CDR1 and CDR2 (germline): WNHNN, SYGVQD (reference sequence). CDR3 sequence reads: CASSGSGTGSFSGEQYF. CDR3 DNA: TGCGCCAGCAGTGGTAGCGGGACAGGGTCTTTTTCGGGTGAGCAGTACTTC.

This clonotype was detected a few times. V is TRBV9 and J is TRBJ2-1; tentative D call: TRBD2 (5 bases). This CDR3 region has 18 residues. In germline, CDR1 is SGDLS, CDR2 YYNGEE. Trimming cost V 2 bases and J 5 bases, with 23 bases left between them. The CDR3 nucleotides are TGTGCCAGCAGCGTGTCGACGCCTGGTACTAGGGTAAACAATGAGCAGTTCTTC. Its translation is CASSVSTPGTRVNNEQFF.

The chain combines TRBV9 with TRBJ2-3, with TRBD1 matching over 8 bases. V dropped 9 bases and J dropped 3; count of bases not matched to a gene: 12. CDR3 length: 15 residues. Germline loops: CDR1 SGDLS, CDR2 YYNGEE. CDR3 region: CATSGQGLLTDTQYF. CDR3 coding DNA: TGTGCCACAAGCGGACAGGGCCTTTTGACAGATACGCAGTATTTT.

This clonotype has just a few counts. The chain links TRBV7-2 to TRBJ1-2, with D possibly matching TRBD1 (6 bases). CDR3 size: 17 residues. The V end was cut by 5 bases, the J end by 0 bases, with 19 bases between. Per the germline V gene, CDR1 is SGHTA and CDR2 is FQGNSA. The CDR3 DNA reads as TGTGCCAGCAGCCCGCCGGCGGGAGGACAGCCTAACTATGGCTACACCTTC. Its translation is CASSPPAGGQPNYGYTF.

This clonotype was detected only a few times. This sequence joins TRBV4-1 and TRBJ1-5; 7 bases align to TRBD1. Germline values: CDR1 MGHRA, CDR2 YSYEKL. V lost 4 bases and J lost 7; bases outside the gene matches: 7. The CDR3 is 14 residues long. CDR3: CASSLDRARQPQHF. CDR3 bases: TGCGCCAGCAGCCTTGACAGGGCCCGCCAGCCCCAGCATTTT.

This clonotype has more than one count but fewer than ten. The rearrangement links TRBV11-2 to TRBJ2-7; perhaps TRBD1 as D (5 bases). CDR3 length: 13 residues. Germline-derived CDR1 and CDR2 are SGHAT and FQNNGV. V lost 1 base and J 3 bases, leaving 7 bases between the germline ends. The CDR3 loop reads CASSLGQYYEQYF. The CDR3, as DNA: TGTGCCAGCAGCTTAGGACAGTACTACGAGCAGTACTTC.

This clonotype occurred many times. The gene calls are TRBV12-3 or TRBV12-4 and TRBJ1-5; D unresolved. The CDR3 extends over 15 amino acids. V was clipped by 9 bases and J by 6 bases, with 21 bases between them. Written as DNA, the CDR3 is TGTGCCAGTAAAACCGACACCCCTAACGGTCAGCCCCAGCATTTT. Its translation: CASKTDTPNGQPQHF.

The gene calls are TRBV2 and TRBJ2-2; 9 bases agree with TRBD1. The CDR3 contains 13 residues. CDR1 SNHLY and CDR2 FYNNEI come from the germline V gene. The CDR3 protein is CAVRTGVTGELFF. Written as DNA, the CDR3 is TGTGCTGTCAGGACAGGGGTCACCGGGGAGCTGTTTTTT.

The chain employs TRBV5-6 and TRBJ2-7, with D maybe TRBD1 (6 bases). The germline V and J ends were trimmed by 3 bases and 3 bases, with 10 bases remaining between them. Germline V gene lookup returns CDR1 SGHDT and CDR2 YYEEEE. This CDR3 has 13 amino acids. The CDR3 is CASSSRGHYEQYF. The DNA of the CDR3 is TGTGCCAGCAGCTCCAGGGGACACTACGAGCAGTACTTC.